The next 10 T cell receptor beta chains were all read from a single sample in a study of read filtering for tumor transcriptome and immune sequencing. From 400 to 450 ng of RNA, a library with molecular barcoded alpha/delta and beta/gamma adaptors was made. TCRdb re-analysed the reads in MiXCR, keeping a single row per CDR3 protein. Found here are 15,000 or so distinct CDR3 sequences, just over 20% of them singletons; the top ten hold around 82%. Material for sequencing was a population of CD138-negative cells sorted from bone marrow. The source of these receptors is a donor over 35 with multiple myeloma.

Note on this clonotype: Given a much more abundant clone one base away, this may be a read error. This rearrangement joins TRBV11-3 to TRBJ2-1, with TRBD1 matching 7 bases. The V gene's germline CDR1 is SGHNT and CDR2 YENEEA. The CDR3 has 18 residues. Losses at the gene ends were 6 bases for V and 4 bases for J; bases not matched to a gene: 18. The CDR3 nucleotides read TGTGCCAGCAGTCCATTCCGCCCGGCAAGACAGGGATACAATGAGCAGTTCTTC. Translated: CASSPFRPARQGYNEQFF.

Concerning this clonotype itself: A much bigger clone sits one base away, suggesting this may be a read error. The rearrangement joins TRBV5-1 to TRBJ2-7; TRBD1 agrees at 7 bases. J was trimmed by 0 bases and V by 6 bases; bases with no gene match: 6. The CDR3 spans 14 residues. Germline CDR1 reads SGHRS; CDR2 reads YFSETQ. CDR3 nucleotides: TGCGCCAGCACGGCGACAGGGAGCTCCTACGAGCAGTACTTC. This translates into CASTATGSSYEQYF.

Comment on this clonotype: A much bigger clone sits one base away, suggesting this may be a read error. The V call is TRBV7-9, the J call TRBJ2-7; D is possibly TRBD1 (7 bases). V lost 2 bases to trimming and J lost 7 bases, with 12 bases between them. The germline gives CDR1 SEHNR, CDR2 FQNEAQ (reference sequence). The CDR3 extends over 13 amino acids. The CDR3 DNA follows: TGTGCCAGCAGCTTAATGGAGGGGGCGGAGCAGTACTTC. Protein sequence: CASSLMEGAEQYF.

Notes on this clonotype: This sequence may be a read error, since a much larger clone differs from it by one base. The limits of the CDR3 on the DNA are not certain, so only TCRdb's listed CDR3 is given. The V call is TRBV30, the J call TRBJ2-2; the table's D call TRBD1 went unverified against the DNA. Germline CDR1 reads GTSNPN; CDR2 reads SVGIG (reference sequence). The CDR3 has 15 amino acids, counting both end residues. The CDR3 protein is CAWTVAGGAAGELCF.

The chain is built from TRBV6-2 or TRBV6-3 and TRBJ2-2, with D perhaps matching TRBD1 or TRBD2 (6 bases each). Trimming pared 7 bases from V and 4 bases from J, leaving 13 bases between. CDR3 size: 14 residues. Germline V CDR1 and CDR2: MNHEY, SVGEGT. This CDR3 reads CASIRGALTGELFF. The CDR3 nucleotides read TGTGCCAGCATTAGGGGGGCCCTCACCGGGGAGCTGTTTTTT.

In its sample, this clonotype was seen many times. J is TRBJ2-7 and V is TRBV7-8, with TRBD1 matching over 7 bases. V shed 1 base and J 5 bases; nucleotides not matched to a gene: 2. The CDR3 is 13 residues long. CDR1 SGHVS and CDR2 FQNEAQ come from the germline V gene. The CDR3 region is CASSLGTGDEQYF. CDR3 in DNA: TGTGCCAGCAGCTTAGGGACAGGCGACGAGCAGTACTTC.

This clonotype was recorded at least ten times. The V gene is TRBV29-1, the J gene TRBJ2-7; possibly TRBD2 for D (5 bases). CDR1 is SQVTM, CDR2 ANQGSEA, per germline. Trimming removed 4 bases at V and 3 bases at J, with 13 bases between. The CDR3 length is 13 residues. The CDR3 sequence: CSVASGTNYEQYF. CDR3 coding DNA: TGCAGCGTTGCAAGCGGAACCAACTACGAGCAGTACTTC.

The rearrangement uses TRBV27 and TRBJ2-7; 10 nucleotides line up with TRBD2. The germline gives CDR1 MNHEY, CDR2 SMNVEV (reference sequence). Germline trimming cut 5 bases from V and 2 bases from J; bases unmatched to any gene: 6. CDR3 length: 15 residues. For the CDR3, the DNA is TGTGCCAGCAGTCCTGGCCTAGCGGGAGCCTACGAGCAGTACTTC. Its protein is CASSPGLAGAYEQYF.

This clonotype has a handful of counts. The rearrangement uses TRBV11-2 and TRBJ2-1; TRBD1 or TRBD2 may be the D gene (6 bases each). The CDR3 consists of 11 residues. V was clipped by 5 bases and J by 15 bases, with 14 bases between them. CDR1 and CDR2 (germline): SGHAT, FQNNGV. CDR3 nucleotide sequence: TGTGCCAGCAGCCGCACAGGGACTCGGTTCTTC. This sequence encodes CASSRTGTRFF.

The sample holds a few counts of this clonotype. The genes are TRBV11-1 and TRBJ2-2, with 8 bases aligning to TRBD2. V lost 6 bases to trimming and J lost 2 bases; unmatched junction nucleotides: 5. This CDR3 has 15 amino acids. CDR1 SGHAT and CDR2 FQDESV come from the germline V gene (reference sequence). CDR3 residues: CASRDRTSNTGELFF. In nucleotides, the CDR3 is TGTGCCAGCAGGGATAGGACTAGCAACACCGGGGAGCTGTTTTTT.